Below, 29 T cell receptor beta chains from the same sample are listed, as sequenced in a study of T cell repertoires in cytomegalovirus infection. TCRdb reprocessed the reads with MiXCR, giving one entry per CDR3 protein. The table shows around 740,000 distinct CDR3 sequences, with 35% occurring only once. Sample: PBMCs. These receptors all stem from a human donor in good health (CMV status not recorded). Some clones in this sample may be carry-over from other donors' samples.

The rearrangement joins TRBV7-2 to TRBJ1-6, with D perhaps matching TRBD1 (5 bases). In germline, CDR1 is SGHTA, CDR2 FQGNSA. This CDR3 has 17 residues. Trimming pared 1 base from V and 8 bases from J, leaving 18 bases between. The CDR3 here is CASSLEGLTQLHSPLHF. The CDR3 DNA follows: TGTGCCAGCAGCTTAGAGGGGCTTACCCAACTCCATTCACCCCTCCACTTT.

This chain joins TRBV5-6 and TRBJ2-3; D may be TRBD2 (7 bases). Germline V lookup: CDR1 SGHDT, CDR2 YYEEEE. This CDR3 has 13 amino acids. V shed 1 base and J shed 8 bases, with 11 bases lying between them. The CDR3 sequence is CASSLQGRATQYF. The CDR3, as DNA: TGTGCCAGCAGCTTGCAGGGGAGGGCTACGCAGTATTTT. The entire variable domain, with the rest obtained from reference TRBV5-6 and TRBJ2-3, is as follows: DAGVTQSPTHLIKTRGQQVTLRCSPKSGHDTVSWYQQALGQGPQFIFQYYEEEERQRGNFPDRFSGHQFPNYSSELNVNALLLGDSALYLCASSLQGRATQYFGPGTRLTVL.

There are many counts of this clonotype. This chain links TRBV7-2 with TRBJ2-1; D unresolved. The CDR3 runs to 14 residues. Between the trimmed V and J ends, which lost 2 bases and 8 bases, there was a span of 13 bases. CDR1 and CDR2 (germline): SGHTA, FQGNSA. CDR3 region: CASSLPIWGYEQFF. In DNA, the CDR3 is TGTGCCAGCAGCTTACCAATTTGGGGATATGAGCAGTTCTTC.

The chain has TRBV11-2 and TRBJ2-7, with 7 bases lining up with TRBD2. The CDR3 runs 15 residues. The V segment lost 1 base and the J segment 7 bases; nucleotides outside the gene matches: 10. Germline V gene data show CDR1 as SGHAT and CDR2 as FQNNGV. The CDR3 region is CASSLGSGAYEEQYF. The CDR3 DNA is TGTGCCAGCAGCTTAGGCAGCGGGGCTTACGAGGAGCAGTACTTC.

The V gene is TRBV28, the J gene TRBJ1-4; D gene unclear. The CDR3 runs 15 residues. Trimming pared 6 bases from V and 2 bases from J, leaving 13 bases between. CDR1 is MDHEN, CDR2 SYDVKM, per germline. CDR3: CASRPGRETNEKLFF. The DNA for the CDR3 is TGTGCCAGCAGACCCGGGAGGGAGACTAATGAAAAACTGTTTTTT.

CDR3 in DNA: TGCAGTGCTAGAGATCGACGAGGCCCGGGCACTGAAGCTTTCTTT. As protein: CSARDRRGPGTEAFF. The rearrangement links TRBV20-1 to TRBJ1-1; D is undetermined. V was shortened by 0 bases and J by 4 bases, with 15 bases between the two germline ends. From germline, CDR1 is DFQATT and CDR2 SNEGSKA (reference sequence). The CDR3 is 15 amino acids.

V is TRBV28 and J is TRBJ1-1; D possibly corresponds to TRBD1 (6 bases). The V end was cut by 7 bases, the J end by 4 bases, with 16 bases between. CDR1 is MDHEN, CDR2 SYDVKM, per germline. The CDR3 covers 14 residues. CDR3 sequence reads: CASTFRGLGTEAFF. Here the CDR3 DNA reads TGTGCCAGCACCTTCAGGGGTTTGGGCACTGAAGCTTTCTTT. The full variable domain, completed using reference TRBV28 and TRBJ1-1, is DVKVTQSSRYLVKRTGEKVFLECVQDMDHENMFWYRQDPGLGLRLIYFSYDVKMKEKGDIPEGYSVSREKKERFSLILESASTNQTSMYLCASTFRGLGTEAFFGQGTRLTVV.

This clonotype was picked up a small number of times. The CDR3 nucleotides are TGTGCCAGCGGTGGGACGGGACTAGCGAGTTACGAGCAGTACTTC. The encoded protein is CASGGTGLASYEQYF. The chain carries TRBV7-9 and TRBJ2-7, with TRBD2 matching over 10 bases. Unmatched junction bases numbered 11, after V lost 8 bases and J lost 4 bases. Germline assignment: CDR1 SEHNR and CDR2 FQNEAQ (reference sequence). CDR3 length: 15 residues.

The chain joins TRBV7-3 to TRBJ1-1, with a possible D match to TRBD1 (5 bases). V lost 5 bases and J 6 bases, leaving 19 bases between the germline ends. This CDR3 has 15 amino acids. Germline V gene lookup returns CDR1 SGHTA and CDR2 FQGTGA. CDR3 nucleotide sequence: TGTGCCAGCAGCCCACAGGCCGCCCCTGGCGCTGAAGCTTTCTTT. This translates into CASSPQAAPGAEAFF.

This sequence joins TRBV7-6 and TRBJ2-1; 8 bases are shared with TRBD1. CDR3 size: 15 residues. Trimming took 3 bases from V and 10 from J; bases not matched to a gene: 11. Per the germline V gene, CDR1 is SGHVS and CDR2 is FNYEAQ. DNA for the CDR3: TGTGCCAGCAGCTTGGCGGGGACAGGTCTGGGCGAGCAGTTCTTC. Translated: CASSLAGTGLGEQFF.

This clonotype was picked up many times. The CDR3 loop reads CASSYGIRRTDTEAFF. The CDR3 nucleotides read TGTGCCAGCAGTTACGGTATCAGAAGAACGGACACTGAAGCTTTCTTT. The V and J genes are TRBV6-2 or TRBV6-3 and TRBJ1-1; no clear D gene. The CDR3 has 16 residues. In germline, CDR1 is MNHEY, CDR2 SVGEGT. Trimming removed 2 bases from V and 3 bases from J, with 16 bases in between.

The chain joins TRBV6-2 or TRBV6-3 to TRBJ2-3, with 10 bases aligning to TRBD1. The CDR3 is made up of 16 amino acids. Germline loops: CDR1 MNHEY, CDR2 SVGEGT. The J segment lost 7 bases and the V segment lost 8 bases, leaving 15 bases of the junction unmatched. The CDR3 reads CASGGTRQGARYTQYF. The CDR3 nucleotides read TGTGCCAGCGGAGGGACTCGACAGGGGGCGCGATATACGCAGTATTTT.

The chain employs TRBV7-6 and TRBJ2-5, with D perhaps TRBD1 (5 bases). The CDR3 length is 14 residues. Germline CDR1 reads SGHVS; CDR2 reads FNYEAQ. Between the trimmed V and J ends, which lost 5 bases and 2 bases, there was a span of 12 bases. Written as DNA, the CDR3 is TGTGCCAGCAGCCATAGGGGTTATCAAGAGACCCAGTACTTC. Residues: CASSHRGYQETQYF. The variable domain in full, completed from reference TRBV7-6 and TRBJ2-5, reads GAGVSQSPRYKVTKRGQDVALRCDPISGHVSLYWYRQALGQGPEFLTYFNYEAQQDKSGLPNDRFSAERPEGSISTLTIQRTEQRDSAMYRCASSHRGYQETQYFGPGTRLLVL.

The chain joins TRBV5-1 to TRBJ2-1; D call uncertain. This CDR3 is 11 amino acids long. V gave up 3 bases and J gave up 10 bases, with 8 bases separating them. CDR1 and CDR2 from the germline V gene are SGHRS and YFSETQ. CDR3 sequence: CASSWAQEQFF. The CDR3 DNA is TGCGCCAGCAGCTGGGCCCAAGAGCAGTTCTTC.

V is TRBV7-4 and J is TRBJ1-2; D gene unclear. In germline, CDR1 is SGHVT, CDR2 SQSDAQ. The V end lost 1 base, the J end lost 5 bases, and 8 bases lay between the germline ends. This CDR3 comprises 13 residues. The CDR3 sequence is CASSLVTRYGYTF. As DNA, the CDR3 is TGTGCCAGCAGCTTAGTGACACGTTATGGCTACACCTTC.

DNA of the CDR3: TGTGCCAGCAGCCTTGCGGGGACTAAAGAGACCCAGTACTTC. This codes for CASSLAGTKETQYF. The chain couples TRBV7-6 to TRBJ2-5; TRBD2 agrees at 7 bases. V lost 5 bases, J lost 3 bases, and 6 bases stayed unmatched. The CDR3 length is 14 residues. Germline V gene data show CDR1 as SGHVS and CDR2 as FNYEAQ.

The rearrangement links TRBV7-6 to TRBJ1-1; D is possibly TRBD1 (5 bases). V dropped 7 bases and J dropped 2 bases, with 14 bases sitting between them. The CDR3 runs to 14 residues. CDR1 is SGHVS and CDR2 is FNYEAQ in the germline V gene. The CDR3: CASTEGGTNTEAFF. The CDR3 DNA reads TGTGCCAGCACCGAAGGAGGGACCAACACTGAAGCTTTCTTT.

This clonotype has more than one count but fewer than ten. The chain joins TRBV7-2 to TRBJ2-5; 7 positions agree with TRBD2. This CDR3 is 16 amino acids long. CDR1 is SGHTA and CDR2 is FQGNSA in the germline V gene. Trimming cost V 2 bases and J 1 base; bases outside gene matches: 7. The CDR3 DNA is TGTGCCAGCAGCTTAATCGGCGGGGGTCCCCAAGAGACCCAGTACTTC. Its translation is CASSLIGGGPQETQYF.

This clonotype was seen more than once but under ten times. The J gene is TRBJ1-1, the V gene TRBV5-4; TRBD1 is a possible D gene (6 bases). CDR1 is SGHNT and CDR2 is YYREEE in the germline V gene (reference sequence). Trimming cost V 3 bases and J 4 bases, with 10 bases left between them. The CDR3 has 13 amino acids. CDR3 sequence reads: CASSSAGATEAFF. The CDR3 nucleotides are TGTGCCAGCAGCTCAGCAGGGGCCACTGAAGCTTTCTTT.

This sequence joins TRBV10-3 and TRBJ2-3, with 7 nucleotides matching TRBD1. The CDR3 consists of 12 residues. The V segment lost 6 bases and the J segment 8 bases; nucleotides outside the gene matches: 5. Germline CDR1 reads ENHRY; CDR2 reads SYGVKD. CDR3 loop: CAIRDSGGTQYF. The CDR3 coding sequence is TGTGCCATCAGAGATTCAGGGGGTACGCAGTATTTT.

Comments on this clonotype: A much larger clone sits a single nucleotide away, making a read error possible. This chain links TRBV11-2 with TRBJ2-3; TRBD2 might be the D (6 bases). CDR1 and CDR2 (germline): SGHAT, FQNNGV. This CDR3 is built from 17 residues. The CDR3 protein is CASSLGGATTSTDTPYF. The DNA of the CDR3 is TGTGCCAGCAGCTTGGGTGGAGCCACCACTAGCACAGATACGCCGTATTTT.

In its sample, this clonotype was seen many times. J is TRBJ2-2 and V is TRBV7-6; 10 bases are shared with TRBD2. CDR3 length: 16 amino acids. Losses at the gene ends were 5 bases for V and 1 base for J; bases not matched to a gene: 4. The germline V gene has CDR1 SGHVS and CDR2 FNYEAQ. Here the CDR3 DNA reads TGTGCCAGCAGCCCTCCTAGCGGGGGGAACACCGGGGAGCTGTTTTTT. Its protein is CASSPPSGGNTGELFF.

A few counts support this clonotype. The chain couples TRBV12-3 or TRBV12-4 to TRBJ1-3, with D hard to call. The CDR3 covers 13 residues. Trimming removed 7 bases at V and 0 bases at J, with 7 bases between. CDR3 DNA sequence: TGTGCCAGCAACACAGACTCTGGAAACACCATATATTTT. It specifies CASNTDSGNTIYF.

On this clonotype itself: A much more abundant neighbour one base away suggests this may be a read error. The chain is built from TRBV20-1 and TRBJ2-2; 7 bases fit TRBD2. Germline CDR1 is DFQATT and CDR2 is SNEGSKA (reference sequence). V gave up 3 bases and J gave up 4 bases; unmatched junction bases: 11. CDR3 length: 16 amino acids. This CDR3 reads CSARVGTIVATGELFF. The DNA for the CDR3 is TGCAGTGCTAGGGTTGGGACTATCGTCGCCACCGGGGAGCTGTTTTTT.

V gene TRBV28 combines with J gene TRBJ1-5; D uncertain. The CDR3 totals 17 residues. CDR1 MDHEN and CDR2 SYDVKM come from the germline V gene. Trimming took off 4 bases at V and 0 bases at J, with 16 bases between the two ends. The CDR3 sequence: CASSWAAIPYSNQPQHF. The CDR3 coding sequence is TGTGCCAGCAGTTGGGCAGCTATTCCTTATAGCAATCAGCCCCAGCATTTT. The full variable domain, rest sourced from reference TRBV28 and TRBJ1-5, is DVKVTQSSRYLVKRTGEKVFLECVQDMDHENMFWYRQDPGLGLRLIYFSYDVKMKEKGDIPEGYSVSREKKERFSLILESASTNQTSMYLCASSWAAIPYSNQPQHFGDGTRLSIL.

CDR3: CASSYESHYQTNYGYTF. The CDR3 DNA follows: TGTGCCAGCAGCTATGAATCGCACTATCAGACTAACTATGGCTACACCTTC. J is TRBJ1-2 and V is TRBV5-4, with unresolved D. There are 17 residues in the CDR3. Between the trimmed V and J ends, which lost 3 bases and 0 bases, there was a span of 18 bases. In germline, CDR1 is SGHNT, CDR2 YYREEE (reference sequence).

The chain joins TRBV28 to TRBJ2-5; TRBD2 matches 9 bases. The germline CDR1 and CDR2 sequences are MDHEN and SYDVKM. V lost 5 bases to trimming and J lost 5 bases; unmatched junction nucleotides: 9. This CDR3 is built from 15 residues. Here the CDR3 DNA reads TGTGCCAGCAGTACTCTAGCGGGGTCCTTTGAGACCCAGTACTTC. It translates to CASSTLAGSFETQYF. Drawing the rest from reference TRBV28 and TRBJ2-5, the complete variable domain is DVKVTQSSRYLVKRTGEKVFLECVQDMDHENMFWYRQDPGLGLRLIYFSYDVKMKEKGDIPEGYSVSREKKERFSLILESASTNQTSMYLCASSTLAGSFETQYFGPGTRLLVL.

The chain joins TRBV12-3 or TRBV12-4 to TRBJ2-7; no clear D. The V gene lost 7 bases and the J gene lost 3 bases, with 16 bases spanning the gap. The CDR3 totals 14 residues. The CDR3 reads CASTHNLGSYEQYF. The DNA of the CDR3 is TGTGCCAGCACCCACAACCTCGGCAGCTACGAGCAGTACTTC.

Note on this clonotype: The junction and the germline gene differ at one end; a read error may be behind it. The rearrangement uses TRBV28 and TRBJ1-1; TRBD1 agrees at 7 bases. Germline CDR1 reads MDHEN; CDR2 reads SYDVKM. This CDR3 has 13 amino acids. The CDR3 DNA sequence: TGTGCCAGCGATTCGACAGGGAACGCTGAAGCTTTCTTT. Amino acids: CASDSTGNAEAFF.